The clone carrying this TCR beta chain was counted at least ten times. Antigen unknown. V was pared by 6 bases and J by 7 bases, with 12 bases of the junction left unmatched. This CDR3 has 15 residues. CDR1 and CDR2 from the germline V gene are DFQATT and SNEGSKA (reference sequence). This record belongs to a study of human T cells and chemical hapten exposure. Study background: A 2 cm by 2 cm inner upper arm patch received 2% DPC for sensitization. Findings and caveats of the study: No shift was seen in TCRs above 1 in 1000 frequency with DPC sensitization.

This sample's time point: patch test 1, 2 weeks after DPC sensitization. Treatment: therapeutic diphenylcyclopropenone sensitization with weekly scalp DPC. Each CDR3 protein gets one entry after TCRdb re-called the RACE reads with MiXCR. The sample records around 52,000 distinct CDR3 sequences, 9% to 9.5% being singletons. The receptor comes from a woman aged 40-49 years with alopecia areata. Some clones in this sample may be carry-over from other donors' samples. This sample comprised whole blood, obtained in connection with sensitization to the hapten diphenylcyclopropenone (DPC). V gene TRBV20-1 combines with J gene TRBJ1-6, with TRBD1 matching over 7 bases. CDR3 nucleotide sequence: TGCAGTGCCCCGTCTTTGGGACAGAGGAATTCACCCCTCCACTTT. Its translation: CSAPSLGQRNSPLHF.